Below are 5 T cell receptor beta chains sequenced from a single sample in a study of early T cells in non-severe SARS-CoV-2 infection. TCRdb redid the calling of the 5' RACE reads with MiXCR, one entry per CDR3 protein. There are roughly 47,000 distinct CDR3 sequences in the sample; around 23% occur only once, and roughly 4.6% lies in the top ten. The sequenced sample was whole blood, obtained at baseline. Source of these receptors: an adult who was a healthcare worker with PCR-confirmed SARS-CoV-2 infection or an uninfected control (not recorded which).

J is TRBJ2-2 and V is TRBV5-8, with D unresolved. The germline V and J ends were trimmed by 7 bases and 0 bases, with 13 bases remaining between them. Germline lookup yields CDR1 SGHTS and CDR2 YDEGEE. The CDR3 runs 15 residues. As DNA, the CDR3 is TGTGCCAGCCGCATCAGGCTCACGAACACCGGGGAGCTGTTTTTT. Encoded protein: CASRIRLTNTGELFF.

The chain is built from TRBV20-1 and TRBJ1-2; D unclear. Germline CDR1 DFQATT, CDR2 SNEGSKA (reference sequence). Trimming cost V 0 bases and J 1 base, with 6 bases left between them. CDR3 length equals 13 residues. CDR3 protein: CSARDGNNYGYTF. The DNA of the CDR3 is TGCAGTGCTAGAGATGGGAATAACTATGGCTACACCTTC.

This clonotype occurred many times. DNA of the CDR3: TGCAGTGCTAGAGATTCCACAGGGGGGTCCACAGATACGCAGTATTTT. It translates to CSARDSTGGSTDTQYF. The rearrangement uses TRBV20-1 and TRBJ2-3; 8 bases are shared with TRBD1. V shed 0 bases, J shed 2 bases, and the junction held 7 bases outside the gene matches. CDR3 size: 16 residues. Germline values: CDR1 DFQATT, CDR2 SNEGSKA (reference sequence).

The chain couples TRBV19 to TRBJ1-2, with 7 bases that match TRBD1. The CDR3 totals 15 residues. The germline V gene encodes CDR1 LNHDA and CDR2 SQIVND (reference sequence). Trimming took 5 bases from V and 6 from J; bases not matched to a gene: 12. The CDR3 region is CASSLISQGKNGYTF. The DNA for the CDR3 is TGTGCCAGTAGTCTGATATCACAGGGGAAAAATGGCTACACCTTC.

The CDR3, as DNA: TGTGCCAGCAGCGTCTACGGCCAGGAAGATACGCAGTATTTT. Its translation: CASSVYGQEDTQYF. The chain recombines TRBV9 with TRBJ2-3; the D is unclear. V lost 2 bases to trimming and J lost 5 bases, with 12 bases between them. Germline V gene data show CDR1 as SGDLS and CDR2 as YYNGEE. The length of the CDR3 is 14 residues.